Shown below are 12 T cell receptor beta chains from a single sample sequenced in a study of shared clonotypes between healthy human individuals. TCRdb's copy holds only in-frame clones and misses some; the assay was immunoSEQ multiplex PCR. The sample lists about 2.3 million clones, about 92% occurring once. Sample: naive CD4+ T cells from PBMCs. Subset here: CD45RA+ positively selected. All receptors come from a young man in good health. Some clones in this sample may be carry-over from other donors' samples.

With respect to this clone: Other nucleotide sequences from this sample produce the same CDR3. The rearrangement uses TRBV5-4 and TRBJ1-1; D gene uncertain. Per the germline V gene, CDR1 is SGHNT and CDR2 is YYREEE (reference sequence). The CDR3 extends over 13 amino acids. V was clipped by 0 bases and J by 0 bases, with 3 bases between them. The CDR3 DNA reads TGTGCCAGCAGCTTGGCTTTGAACACTGAAGCTTTCTTT. This encodes CASSLALNTEAFF.

On this clone itself: This sample also contains other DNA sequences that code for the same CDR3. This chain links TRBV19 with TRBJ1-2; TRBD1 is a possible D gene (5 bases). Germline assignment: CDR1 LNHDA and CDR2 SQIVND (reference sequence). The CDR3 covers 12 residues. Deletions cut 4 bases from V and 5 bases from J, with 8 bases between. The CDR3 DNA follows: TGTGCCAGTAGTAAGGGGACTTATGGCTACACCTTC. Protein sequence: CASSKGTYGYTF.

CDR3 in amino acids: CASSYSTPGPDTQYF. CDR3 DNA sequence: TGTGCCAGCAGTTACTCGACCCCGGGCCCAGATACGCAGTATTTT. The V and J genes are TRBV6-5 and TRBJ2-3; no reliable D call. Germline CDR1 MNHEY, CDR2 SVGAGI. Deletions cut 0 bases from V and 4 bases from J, with 11 bases between. The CDR3 has 15 amino acids.

In its sample, this clone was seen a few times. This chain uses TRBV5-4 with TRBJ2-2; 15 positions match TRBD2. CDR1 is SGHNT and CDR2 is YYREEE in the germline V gene (reference sequence). V shed 2 bases and J 8 bases; nucleotides not matched to a gene: 4. This CDR3 comprises 16 residues. The CDR3 nucleotides are TGTGCCAGCAGCTTACCGGGACTAGCGGGAGGAGGGGAGCTGTTTTTT. It encodes CASSLPGLAGGGELFF.

This chain connects TRBV5-6 to TRBJ2-5, with D perhaps matching TRBD1 or TRBD2 (6 bases each). The CDR3 loop spans 16 amino acids. Germline V gene sequence: CDR1 SGHDT, CDR2 YYEEEE. V dropped 4 bases and J dropped 1 base, with 17 bases sitting between them. The CDR3 DNA is TGTGCCAGCAGCCTTGATCGGAGGGGGTTCCAAGAGACCCAGTACTTC. This sequence encodes CASSLDRRGFQETQYF.

J is TRBJ2-1 and V is TRBV9; the match to TRBD2 covers 7 bases. The germline CDR1 and CDR2 sequences are SGDLS and YYNGEE. This CDR3 has 15 amino acids. Trimming at V came to 4 bases and at J to 1 base, leaving 5 bases not matched to a gene. CDR3 protein: CASSPSGGSYNEQFF. DNA of the CDR3: TGTGCCAGCAGCCCCTCCGGGGGGTCCTACAATGAGCAGTTCTTC.

This sequence joins TRBV7-7 and TRBJ2-1; 8 bases map to TRBD2. CDR3 length: 12 amino acids. Trimming removed 4 bases from V and 12 bases from J; junction bases left unmatched: 5. CDR1 is SSHAT and CDR2 is FNYEAQ in the germline V gene (reference sequence). CDR3 region: CASSSQSGRQFF. The CDR3 DNA reads TGTGCCAGCAGCTCTCAGAGCGGGAGGCAGTTCTTC.

The chain is built from TRBV4-2 and TRBJ2-5; D is undetermined. V dropped 0 bases and J dropped 4 bases, with 15 bases sitting between them. Germline V gene sequence: CDR1 LGHNA, CDR2 YNFKEQ. CDR3 size: 16 residues. CDR3 residues: CASSQEVALRGETQYF. As DNA, the CDR3 is TGTGCCAGCAGCCAAGAGGTTGCACTAAGAGGAGAGACCCAGTACTTC.

Of note for this clone: The sample carries other DNA sequences with the same CDR3. The chain employs TRBV6-5 and TRBJ2-5; D is unclear. V was cut by 6 bases and J by 5 bases, with 4 bases left in between. The CDR3 extends over 10 amino acids. The germline V gene has CDR1 MNHEY and CDR2 SVGAGI. The CDR3 reads CASRRETQYF. CDR3 coding DNA: TGTGCCAGCAGGAGGGAGACCCAGTACTTC.

The V call is TRBV6-5, the J call TRBJ1-5; D call uncertain. Trimming stripped 6 bases from V and 1 base from J, with 10 bases between. From germline, CDR1 is MNHEY and CDR2 SVGAGI. CDR3 size: 14 residues. The CDR3 DNA reads TGTGCCAGCAGCCCCCTTCGGAGCAATCAGCCCCAGCATTTT. Translated: CASSPLRSNQPQHF.

Comments on this clone: In the same sample, other DNA sequences code for this CDR3. J is TRBJ2-5 and V is TRBV7-2; D uncertain. The length of the CDR3 is 13 residues. V gave up 1 base and J gave up 1 base, with 4 bases separating them. The germline V gene encodes CDR1 SGHTA and CDR2 FQGNSA. The CDR3 reads CASSLVVQETQYF. DNA for the CDR3: TGTGCCAGCAGCTTAGTAGTCCAAGAGACCCAGTACTTC.

The chain has TRBV11-2 and TRBJ2-1, with 7 bases matching TRBD1. The germline V gene encodes CDR1 SGHAT and CDR2 FQNNGV. The trim removed 6 bases at V and 3 bases at J, leaving 8 bases unmatched. The CDR3 is 15 amino acids. The CDR3 DNA reads as TGTGCCAGCAGAACGGGGACAGAATACTACAATGAGCAGTTCTTC. The encoded protein is CASRTGTEYYNEQFF.